These 17 T cell receptor beta chains share one sample of origin, sequenced in a study of blood T cells in healthy people across ages. Through a sample-barcoded 5' primer and a J-beta primer mix, a second PCR was run for roughly 6 to 11 cycles. Via MiXCR, TCRdb re-called the 5' RACE reads, giving one row per CDR3 protein. The table has around 520,000 distinct CDR3 sequences, around 27% seen once. The same data also went into a second study, on T cells of mothers and their children.

Source material: blood. These receptor sequences come from a boy younger than 10 in good health.

The J gene is TRBJ2-5, the V gene TRBV7-2; D perhaps matches TRBD1 (5 bases). This CDR3 is built from 16 residues. Trimming took off 2 bases at V and 5 bases at J, with 18 bases between the two ends. Germline assignment: CDR1 SGHTA and CDR2 FQGNSA. The CDR3 DNA sequence: TGTGCCAGCAGCTTAACCCGGTCTTACAGGTTGGAGACCCAGTACTTC. Amino acids: CASSLTRSYRLETQYF.

This chain connects TRBV4-1 to TRBJ2-1, with D uncertain. The V end was cut by 2 bases, the J end by 6 bases, with 14 bases between. Germline CDR1 and CDR2: MGHRA and YSYEKL. The CDR3 is 15 amino acids. CDR3 sequence: CASSQLLQASNEQFF. The CDR3 bases are TGCGCCAGCAGCCAATTACTCCAGGCCAGCAATGAGCAGTTCTTC.

This clonotype has a handful of counts. The rearrangement links TRBV3-1 to TRBJ2-5; TRBD1 matches at 10 bases. TRBJ2-7 explains the end of the DNA better; the J call may be wrong. This CDR3 has 15 amino acids. Germline values: CDR1 LGHDT, CDR2 YNNKEL (reference sequence). The CDR3 loop is CASRPTGTGAYEQYF. In nucleotides, the CDR3 is TGTGCCAGCAGACCCACCGGGACAGGGGCCTACGAGCAGTACTTC.

This sequence joins TRBV27 and TRBJ2-7, with D uncertain. The J call may be faulty, since TRBJ2-1 better matches the DNA end. Germline V CDR1 and CDR2: MNHEY, SMNVEV (reference sequence). The CDR3 has 12 residues. CDR3 bases: TGTGCCAGCAGTCCGCCGTATGGTGAGCAGTTCTTC. Protein product: CASSPPYGEQFF.

This clonotype has just a few counts. The rearrangement joins TRBV28 to TRBJ2-3; D might be TRBD1 (5 bases). Trimming shortened V by 7 bases and J by 1 base, and 12 bases separated the two germline ends. This CDR3 spans 14 amino acids. Germline lookup yields CDR1 MDHEN and CDR2 SYDVKM. CDR3 coding DNA: TGTGCCAGCACCCTGAAAGGGGGCACAGATACGCAGTATTTT. It yields the protein CASTLKGGTDTQYF.

V and J are TRBV6-6 and TRBJ2-3; TRBD2 might be the D (6 bases). Trimming took 0 bases from V and 6 from J, leaving 13 bases between them. Per the germline V gene, CDR1 is MNHNY and CDR2 is SVGAGI (reference sequence). The CDR3 sequence is 15 residues long. The CDR3 sequence: CASSYSIGRGDTQYF. In nucleotides, the CDR3 is TGTGCCAGCAGTTACTCGATAGGCCGGGGGGATACGCAGTATTTT.

The V gene is TRBV4-3, the J gene TRBJ2-2; D remains unclear. The CDR3 is 17 amino acids. Germline V gene sequence: CDR1 LGHNA, CDR2 YSLEER. Trimming left V 0 bases short and J 6 bases short, with 17 bases between. CDR3 coding DNA: TGCGCCAGCAGCCAAGATTCTATCCGGATGTCCCCCGGGGAGCTGTTTTTT. It is translated as CASSQDSIRMSPGELFF.

The chain combines TRBV20-1 with TRBJ1-6, with TRBD1 as a possible D gene (6 bases). The CDR3 runs 12 residues. V was pared by 6 bases and J by 12 bases, with 15 bases between. In germline, CDR1 is DFQATT, CDR2 SNEGSKA (reference sequence). The CDR3 sequence: CSAGLTGQPLHF. CDR3 nucleotides: TGCAGTGCGGGACTAACAGGGCAACCCCTCCACTTT.

The chain has TRBV20-1 and TRBJ2-1; tentatively, D is TRBD2 (6 bases). V lost 0 bases and J 0 bases, leaving 9 bases between the germline ends. Per the germline V gene, CDR1 is DFQATT and CDR2 is SNEGSKA (reference sequence). The CDR3 consists of 15 residues. The CDR3 protein is CSARDGSTSYNEQFF. For the CDR3, the DNA is TGCAGTGCTAGAGACGGGAGTACCTCCTACAATGAGCAGTTCTTC.

This clonotype was detected a few times. The chain uses TRBV6-6 and TRBJ2-2; D possibly corresponds to TRBD2 (5 bases). The V end was cut by 6 bases, the J end by 6 bases, with 17 bases between. This CDR3 comprises 15 residues. Germline V gives CDR1 MNHNY, CDR2 SVGAGI (reference sequence). The CDR3 region has the DNA TGTGCCAGCAGCCCTTCGCGGTCCGGGGCCGGGGAGCTGTTTTTT. This sequence encodes CASSPSRSGAGELFF.

This clonotype has only a few counts. The CDR3 here is CASSEPPGTPTREKLFF. The DNA of the CDR3 is TGTGCCAGCAGTGAACCCCCCGGGACCCCTACAAGGGAAAAACTGTTTTTT. The chain combines TRBV6-1 with TRBJ1-4; perhaps TRBD1 as D (5 bases). The CDR3 length is 17 residues. The germline CDR1 and CDR2 sequences are MNHNS and SASEGT. Trimming removed 2 bases at V and 8 bases at J, with 21 bases between.

The rearrangement joins TRBV5-1 to TRBJ2-1, with 10 bases fitting TRBD2. V lost 0 bases to trimming and J lost 5 bases; unmatched junction nucleotides: 2. In germline, CDR1 is SGHRS, CDR2 YFSETQ. The CDR3 runs to 15 residues. This CDR3 reads CASSLGSGGDNEQFF. The CDR3 coding sequence is TGCGCCAGCAGCTTGGGGAGCGGGGGGGACAATGAGCAGTTCTTC. The variable domain in full, with the rest retrieved from reference TRBV5-1 and TRBJ2-1, is KAGVTQTPRYLIKTRGQQVTLSCSPISGHRSVSWYQQTPGQGLQFLFEYFSETQRNKGNFPGRFSGRQFSNSRSEMNVSTLELGDSALYLCASSLGSGGDNEQFFGPGTRLTVL.

The chain is built from TRBV14 and TRBJ1-2, with D tentatively TRBD1 (6 bases). The V end was cut by 1 base, the J end by 4 bases, with 13 bases between. The CDR3 is made up of 15 amino acids. Per the germline V gene, CDR1 is SGHDN and CDR2 is FVKESK. CDR3 residues: CASSQVQGTSYGYTF. Written as DNA, the CDR3 is TGTGCCAGCAGCCAAGTGCAGGGGACTTCCTATGGCTACACCTTC.

This clonotype occurred a few times. This chain uses TRBV3-1 with TRBJ2-5, with TRBD2 as a possible D gene (6 bases). The J call is uncertain, as TRBJ2-1 better fits the DNA end. CDR1 and CDR2 (germline): LGHDT, YNNKEL (reference sequence). The CDR3 totals 18 residues. This chain's CDR3 is CASSQSGVTSPQNNEQFF. Written as DNA, the CDR3 is TGTGCCAGCAGCCAATCGGGAGTTACCAGTCCGCAAAACAATGAGCAGTTCTTC.

Only a few counts were recorded for this clonotype. J is TRBJ1-2 and V is TRBV20-1, with 11 bases lining up with TRBD1. The CDR3 is 14 residues long. Germline V lookup: CDR1 DFQATT, CDR2 SNEGSKA (reference sequence). The junction had 4 bases not matched to a gene; V was cut back by 4 bases and J by 3 bases. The CDR3 sequence: CSAIGDRGYYGYTF. The CDR3 nucleotides are TGCAGTGCTATTGGGGACAGGGGGTACTATGGCTACACCTTC.

The chain recombines TRBV29-1 with TRBJ2-5, with unresolved D. Germline assignment: CDR1 SQVTM and CDR2 ANQGSEA. The CDR3 consists of 13 residues. The ends were cut back, 6 bases at V and 7 bases at J, with 18 bases in the middle. In DNA, the CDR3 is TGCAGCGTCACCCCGGGCGCCGTCGGGACCCAGTACTTC. Translating gives CSVTPGAVGTQYF.

This clonotype was observed a handful of times. This chain uses TRBV30 with TRBJ1-3; D ambiguous. This CDR3 is 11 amino acids long. Trimming took 2 bases from V and 8 from J, leaving 7 bases between them. Germline CDR1 is GTSNPN and CDR2 is SVGIG (reference sequence). CDR3 sequence: CAWSLEHTIYF. CDR3 sequence (DNA): TGTGCCTGGAGTCTCGAACACACCATATATTTT.